This T cell receptor beta chain is drawn from a study of OX40 agonist ivuxolimab in advanced cancers. Study-level background: Ivuxolimab was an agonistic, fully human IgG2 monoclonal antibody directed against OX40 (CD134), a costimulatory receptor. The paper covers the monotherapy dose-escalation part of the phase I ivuxolimab trial, which included N of about 50 patients. Partial responses occurred in three dose-escalation patients, of whom one had hepatocellular carcinoma and two had cutaneous melanoma. Of the roughly 50 dose-escalation patients, hepatocellular carcinoma was present in 19, melanoma in around 15, renal cell carcinoma in 9 and head and neck cancer in 9. A male proportion of around 83% and a mean age of around 60 years, ranging from about 20 to 79, were recorded for the dose-escalation cohort. Patients were allowed to have had prior anti-PD-1, anti-PD-L1 or anti-CTLA-4 therapy, and more than 30% of the dose-escalation patients had previously received checkpoint inhibitors. The point of sequencing TCRbeta in the periphery was to test whether ivuxolimab changed TCR sequence diversity and drove clonal T-cell expansion. Intravenous ivuxolimab was administered to patients every 2 weeks at six dose levels: 0.01, 0.1, 0.3, 1.5, 3 and 10 mg/kg.

For sequencing of the TCRbeta CDR3 region, genomic DNA was extracted from the sorted cells. TCRbeta CDR3 regions were sequenced using the immunoSEQ Assay. Imported from immuneACCESS, the table was reduced by TCRdb to in-frame sequences with V and J called. These copies leave out some clones; in studies compared against another copy, an unresolved V gene accounts for under half, and the cause of the remainder is not known. In this sample the table shows more than 55,000 clones, about 88% of which occur a single time. The ten largest account for more than 3% of the sample. V is reduced by 5 bases and J by 3 bases, leaving a spacing of 10 bases between them. For CDR1 and CDR2, the germline V gene lists SGHAT and FQNNGV. From cysteine to phenylalanine, the CDR3 is 13 amino acids long. Only the CDR3 region is kept as DNA, spanning 39 bases read in frame from base 1. Concerning this clone: Its antigen specificity is not known. The record has no base qualities; no much larger clone is one base away.

Patients with a history of autoimmune disease or receiving systemic immunosuppression were excluded from the trial. Peripheral blood for TCR sequencing was drawn from every dose cohort at baseline, at cycle 4 day 1 and at cycle 7 day 1. The samples were taken from a phase I, first-in-human, multicenter, open-label dose-escalation trial of ivuxolimab. Adults with locally advanced or metastatic melanoma, renal cell carcinoma, hepatocellular carcinoma or head and neck squamous cell carcinoma were enrolled in the trial. CD4+ and CD8+ T cells were sorted separately from peripheral blood before TCR sequencing. Here is what the overall study found, with its caveats: Low levels of normalized T-cell clonal expansion were also seen in some patients who did not respond. Partial responders in the 0.1-3.0 mg/kg groups had among the lowest normalized peripheral clonal expansion, especially among CD8+ T cells. The antigen specificity of the clonally expanded peripheral T cells was not determined. At doses from 0.1 to 3.0 mg/kg, clonal expansion was seen in both CD4+ and CD8+ blood T cells between baseline and week 6. On average, CD8+ T cells showed more expanded clones than CD4+ T cells after ivuxolimab.

The receptor comes from an adult with an advanced solid tumor such as melanoma, head and neck, liver or kidney cancer. The chain links TRBV11-2 with TRBJ1-1, with an unclear D gene assignment. Sample: CD4+ or CD8+ T cells sorted from blood, taken in a trial of the OX40 agonist ivuxolimab. The CDR3 region reads CASSVVGDTEAFF. The nucleotides read TGTGCCAGCAGCGTAGTGGGTGACACTGAAGCTTTCTTT.